These 9 T cell receptor beta chains were sequenced from one sample in a study of identical twins. TCRdb reanalysed the 5' RACE reads using MiXCR and keeps one entry per CDR3 protein. The table records some 630,000 distinct CDR3 sequences, just over 7% of them present only once. The sample was also reused in another study, on yellow fever vaccine responses in identical twins.

The sample taken for sequencing was PBMCs. The receptors were gathered from a woman aged 18-29 years in good health.

There are a few counts of this clonotype. The CDR3 here is CASSRAAGGEQFF. The CDR3 nucleotides read TGTGCCAGCAGCCGGGCAGCGGGAGGTGAGCAGTTCTTC. The chain links TRBV3-1 to TRBJ2-1; TRBD2 agrees at 9 bases. Germline trimming cut 4 bases from V and 9 bases from J; bases unmatched to any gene: 4. This CDR3 spans 13 amino acids. CDR1 and CDR2 from the germline V gene are LGHDT and YNNKEL (reference sequence).

This clonotype was detected ten times or more. The chain combines TRBV5-1 with TRBJ2-2; 7 positions match TRBD1. Trimming removed 5 bases from V and 1 base from J; junction bases left unmatched: 2. This CDR3 region has 14 residues. Looked up from germline, CDR1 is SGHRS and CDR2 is YFSETQ. The DNA of the CDR3 is TGCGCCAGCAGTAGGGACAGGAACACCGGGGAGCTGTTTTTT. Translating gives CASSRDRNTGELFF.

This chain connects TRBV6-2 or TRBV6-3 to TRBJ2-1; 12 bases are a match to TRBD2. The germline V gene has CDR1 MNHEY and CDR2 SVGEGT. Unmatched junction bases numbered 8, after V lost 6 bases and J lost 8 bases. CDR3 size: 15 residues. The CDR3, as DNA: TGTGCCAGCAGGTCGCTAGCGGGAGGGAGGGATGAGCAGTTCTTC. This translates into CASRSLAGGRDEQFF.

This clonotype was picked up a small number of times. The J gene is TRBJ2-5, the V gene TRBV11-1; no clear D. The CDR3 is 15 residues long. Germline CDR1 SGHAT, CDR2 FQDESV (reference sequence). V lost 5 bases to trimming and J lost 5 bases, with 18 bases between them. CDR3 protein: CASSTYSQNGETQYF. CDR3 DNA: TGTGCCAGCAGCACTTATTCACAAAATGGGGAGACCCAGTACTTC.

This rearrangement joins TRBV14 to TRBJ2-7; D is unclear. From germline, CDR1 is SGHDN and CDR2 FVKESK. Trimming left V 0 bases short and J 1 base short, with 13 bases between. The CDR3 loop spans 16 amino acids. This CDR3 is CASSQDRVAGSYEQYF. DNA for the CDR3: TGTGCCAGCAGCCAAGATCGCGTGGCAGGTTCCTACGAGCAGTACTTC.

Here the CDR3 DNA reads TGTGCCAGCAGCTTAGAGGGACAGCTTGGGGCCAACGTCCTGACTTTC. Translated: CASSLEGQLGANVLTF. The chain links TRBV11-2 to TRBJ2-6; TRBD1 matches at 7 bases. The junction had 2 bases not matched to a gene; V was cut back by 0 bases and J by 3 bases. This CDR3 has 16 amino acids. CDR1 is SGHAT, CDR2 FQNNGV, per germline.

The V gene is TRBV12-5, the J gene TRBJ2-7; D remains unclear. The CDR3 is 12 residues long. Germline assignment: CDR1 LGHNT and CDR2 FRNRAP. Trimming cost V 6 bases and J 4 bases, with 10 bases left between them. The CDR3 nucleotides are TGTGCTAGTGGCTCCCGGGTTTACGAGCAGTACTTC. Its protein product is CASGSRVYEQYF.

This clonotype was recorded many times. This chain connects TRBV7-8 to TRBJ2-3; D may be TRBD2 (6 bases). Trimming pared 2 bases from V and 0 bases from J, leaving 12 bases between. CDR1 and CDR2 (germline): SGHVS, FQNEAQ. This CDR3 region has 16 residues. The CDR3 loop is CASSLRVAASTDTQYF. The CDR3 DNA sequence: TGTGCCAGCAGCTTAAGGGTAGCGGCTAGCACAGATACGCAGTATTTT.

This clonotype showed up just a few times. This chain links TRBV20-1 with TRBJ1-2; TRBD1 agrees at 8 bases. Trimming at V came to 0 bases and at J to 2 bases, leaving 5 bases not matched to a gene. This CDR3 region has 15 residues. Germline CDR1 and CDR2: DFQATT and SNEGSKA (reference sequence). CDR3 DNA sequence: TGCAGTGCTAGAGATCGACAGGGGACAAACTATGGCTACACCTTC. This gives the protein CSARDRQGTNYGYTF.